These 7 T cell receptor beta chains share one sample of origin, sequenced in a study of PD-L1 blockade in urothelial cancer. The assay was immunoSEQ multiplex PCR, and TCRdb's table has in-frame clones only and misses some. This table has roughly 41,000 clones, 82% appearing once. Sequences were derived from PBMCs, sampled around atezolizumab (anti-PD-L1) treatment. The receptor source for this set is a man between 60 and 75 years old with urothelial cancer.

The gene calls are TRBV10-3 and TRBJ1-1; 7 bases fit TRBD1. This CDR3 spans 12 amino acids. The germline gives CDR1 ENHRY, CDR2 SYGVKD. J was trimmed by 11 bases and V by 5 bases; bases with no gene match: 8. The DNA for the CDR3 is TGTGCCATCAGTCCACAGGGGACGACTGCTTTCTTT. It codes for CAISPQGTTAFF.

The chain couples TRBV10-3 to TRBJ2-3, with no clear D. The V gene's germline CDR1 is ENHRY and CDR2 SYGVKD. The V end lost 8 bases, the J end lost 4 bases, and 10 bases lay between the germline ends. The CDR3 has 12 residues. In DNA, the CDR3 is TGTGCCATCGGTTCTCCGGCAGATACGCAGTATTTT. Protein sequence: CAIGSPADTQYF.

The chain couples TRBV7-7 to TRBJ2-2; D may be TRBD1 (6 bases). The germline CDR1 and CDR2 sequences are SSHAT and FNYEAQ (reference sequence). Trimming shortened V by 5 bases and J by 6 bases, and 16 bases separated the two germline ends. The CDR3 covers 15 residues. The CDR3 sequence: CASSPYSTGSGELFF. DNA for the CDR3: TGTGCCAGCAGCCCATACTCCACAGGGTCCGGGGAGCTGTTTTTT.

The chain combines TRBV5-1 with TRBJ1-4; D possibly corresponds to TRBD1 (5 bases). V shed 5 bases and J shed 3 bases, with 14 bases lying between them. Germline assignment: CDR1 SGHRS and CDR2 YFSETQ. CDR3 size: 15 residues. The CDR3 here is CASSLGGNANEKLFF. The CDR3 bases are TGCGCCAGCAGTCTGGGGGGGAATGCTAATGAAAAACTGTTTTTT.

The V gene is TRBV21-1, the J gene TRBJ2-3; TRBD1 is the table's D call, not checked against the DNA. TRBV21-1 is designated a pseudogene. CDR3 length equals 15 residues. In nucleotides, the CDR3 is TGTGCCAGCAGAAAAAAACGACAGGTTACAGATACGCAGTATTTT. As protein: CASRKKRQVTDTQYF.

V usage is TRBV5-6 and J usage is TRBJ2-5; D may be TRBD2 (6 bases). Germline assignment: CDR1 SGHDT and CDR2 YYEEEE. Trimming left V 2 bases short and J 2 bases short, with 7 bases between. The length of the CDR3 is 13 residues. The CDR3 is CASSLSGQETQYF. DNA of the CDR3: TGTGCCAGCAGCTTAAGCGGGCAAGAGACCCAGTACTTC. The whole variable domain, filled in from reference TRBV5-6 and TRBJ2-5, reads DAGVTQSPTHLIKTRGQQVTLRCSPKSGHDTVSWYQQALGQGPQFIFQYYEEEERQRGNFPDRFSGHQFPNYSSELNVNALLLGDSALYLCASSLSGQETQYFGPGTRLLVL.

The V and J genes are TRBV4-2 and TRBJ1-2; 11 bases agree with TRBD1. This CDR3 is 15 amino acids long. The V gene end was trimmed by 3 bases and the J gene end by 8 bases; junction bases not matched to a gene: 8. Per germline, CDR1 LGHNA and CDR2 YNFKEQ. The CDR3 region has the DNA TGTGCCAGCAGCCATCCCGGACAGGGGGCGATCGGCTACACCTTC. Protein product: CASSHPGQGAIGYTF.